The 6 T cell receptor beta chains below were found in one sample sequenced in a study of blood T cell repertoires in COVID-19. Only in-frame clones appear in the TCRdb table, and some are missing; sequencing was by immunoSEQ multiplex PCR. The sample includes around 330,000 clones, about 89% of them seen just once. The sequenced sample was PBMCs or T cells enriched from blood (not recorded which). These receptors were collected from a woman between 40 and 50 years old who had recovered from COVID-19.

The V call is TRBV10-3, the J call TRBJ2-3; 10 bases align to TRBD2. Per the germline V gene, CDR1 is ENHRY and CDR2 is SYGVKD. J lost 0 bases, V lost 6 bases, and 3 bases had no gene match. This CDR3 region has 15 residues. CDR3 sequence reads: CAISIAGGSTDTQYF. CDR3 coding DNA: TGTGCCATCAGCATAGCGGGAGGTAGCACAGATACGCAGTATTTT.

The CDR3 region has the DNA TGCGCCAGCAGCCCCATGGGACAGCAGAAAGGGGCCAACGTCCTGACTTTC. Translation: CASSPMGQQKGANVLTF. The chain has TRBV4-1 and TRBJ2-6, with TRBD1 matching over 7 bases. CDR3 length: 17 amino acids. Germline lookup yields CDR1 MGHRA and CDR2 YSYEKL. The ends lost 4 bases at V and 4 bases at J; junction bases unmatched: 10.

J is TRBJ2-1 and V is TRBV9; TRBD1 might be the D (6 bases). Germline V lookup: CDR1 SGDLS, CDR2 YYNGEE. Trimming pared 0 bases from V and 4 bases from J, leaving 17 bases between. The CDR3 covers 17 residues. The CDR3 spells CASSVVARGGQYNEQFF. CDR3 nucleotides: TGTGCCAGCAGCGTAGTGGCTCGAGGAGGACAGTACAATGAGCAGTTCTTC.

The rearrangement joins TRBV30 to TRBJ1-3; D is ambiguous. V was pared by 4 bases and J by 0 bases, with 4 bases between. CDR1 and CDR2 (germline): GTSNPN, SVGIG (reference sequence). The CDR3 contains 12 residues. This chain's CDR3 is CAWISSGNTIYF. The CDR3 DNA reads as TGTGCCTGGATTAGCTCTGGAAACACCATATATTTT.

This chain uses TRBV7-9 with TRBJ2-7; TRBD1 matches at 7 bases. V lost 6 bases to trimming and J lost 2 bases; unmatched junction nucleotides: 10. Germline lookup yields CDR1 SEHNR and CDR2 FQNEAQ (reference sequence). The CDR3 is 15 amino acids. CDR3 residues: CASSPAPGQTYEQYF. The CDR3 DNA is TGTGCCAGCAGTCCTGCCCCGGGACAGACCTACGAGCAGTACTTC.

V is TRBV7-9 and J is TRBJ2-7; 9 positions agree with TRBD1. The CDR3 spans 14 residues. Trimming cost V 4 bases and J 2 bases; bases outside gene matches: 3. Germline CDR1 reads SEHNR; CDR2 reads FQNEAQ (reference sequence). In DNA, the CDR3 is TGTGCCAGCAGCTACCGGGACAGGGCCTACGAGCAGTACTTC. Amino acid sequence: CASSYRDRAYEQYF. The full variable domain, its missing parts supplied by reference TRBV7-9 and TRBJ2-7, is DTGVSQNPRHKITKRGQNVTFRCDPISEHNRLYWYRQTLGQGPEFLTYFQNEAQLEKSRLLSDRFSAERPKGSFSTLEIQRTEQGDSAMYLCASSYRDRAYEQYFGPGTRLTVT.